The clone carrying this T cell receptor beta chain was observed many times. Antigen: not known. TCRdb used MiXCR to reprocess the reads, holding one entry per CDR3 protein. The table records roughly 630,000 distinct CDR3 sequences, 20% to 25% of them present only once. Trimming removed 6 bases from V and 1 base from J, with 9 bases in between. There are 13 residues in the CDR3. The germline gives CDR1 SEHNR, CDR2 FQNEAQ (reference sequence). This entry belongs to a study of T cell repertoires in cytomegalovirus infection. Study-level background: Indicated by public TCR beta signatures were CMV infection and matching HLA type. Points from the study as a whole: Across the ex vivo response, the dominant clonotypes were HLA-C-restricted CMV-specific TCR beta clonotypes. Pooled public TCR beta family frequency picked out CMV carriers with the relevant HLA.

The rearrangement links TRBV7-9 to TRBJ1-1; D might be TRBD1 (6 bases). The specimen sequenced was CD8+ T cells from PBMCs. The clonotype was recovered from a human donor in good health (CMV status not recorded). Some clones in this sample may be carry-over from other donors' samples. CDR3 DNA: TGTGCCAGCAGATTGACAGGGAACACTGAAGCTTTCTTT. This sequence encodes CASRLTGNTEAFF. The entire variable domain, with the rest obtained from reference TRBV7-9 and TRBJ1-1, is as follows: DTGVSQNPRHKITKRGQNVTFRCDPISEHNRLYWYRQTLGQGPEFLTYFQNEAQLEKSRLLSDRFSAERPKGSFSTLEIQRTEQGDSAMYLCASRLTGNTEAFFGQGTRLTVV.